The 12 T cell receptor beta chains given below trace back to one sample, sequenced in a study of vaccination and CD4 T cells after COVID-19. Researchers used the Oncomine TCR Beta short-read assay to sequence DNA from cultured CD4+ T cells. TCRdb redid the calling of the PCR reads with MiXCR, one entry per CDR3 protein. This sample has approximately 25,000 distinct CDR3 sequences, with about 60% found just once. These receptors have no identified antigens. Sample treatment: approximately 9-day PBMC culture with coronavirus spike peptide pools or control peptides (ViraFEST assay). Material: CD4+ T cells from blood, cultured in vitro. The receptors here all came from a human donor who had recovered from COVID-19.

This clonotype has just one count. The genes are TRBV7-3 and TRBJ2-7, with 7 bases identical to TRBD1. V was clipped by 5 bases and J by 6 bases; unmatched bases: 7. The CDR3 contains 13 residues. The germline gives CDR1 SGHTA, CDR2 FQGTGA. Here the CDR3 reads CASSPTGLGEQYF. The CDR3 DNA is TGTGCCAGCAGCCCGACAGGGTTGGGCGAGCAGTACTTC.

This clonotype was counted between two and nine times. The chain is built from TRBV24-1 and TRBJ2-3; D perhaps matches TRBD2 (6 bases). The V end was cut by 7 bases, the J end by 1 base, with 14 bases between. This CDR3 region has 15 residues. Per the germline V gene, CDR1 is KGHDR and CDR2 is SFDVKD. CDR3 DNA: TGTGCCACCAGATCGGGCGGGGATCGCACAGATACGCAGTATTTT. Protein: CATRSGGDRTDTQYF.

The chain uses TRBV10-3 and TRBJ2-3; TRBD1 matches at 7 bases. The V gene end was trimmed by 10 bases and the J gene end by 5 bases; junction bases not matched to a gene: 12. Germline CDR1 reads ENHRY; CDR2 reads SYGVKD. This CDR3 spans 14 amino acids. CDR3 loop: CATQLQGSEDTQYF. As DNA, the CDR3 is TGTGCCACACAACTACAGGGGTCGGAAGATACGCAGTATTTT.

The gene calls are TRBV2 and TRBJ2-1; 12 nucleotides agree with TRBD2. CDR1 and CDR2 from the germline V gene are SNHLY and FYNNEI. V gave up 3 bases and J gave up 8 bases; unmatched junction bases: 8. The CDR3 has 16 residues. In nucleotides, the CDR3 is TGTGCCAGCAGTGATCCTTCTAGCGGGAGGGCTTATGAGCAGTTCTTC. Residues: CASSDPSSGRAYEQFF.

This clonotype was observed a handful of times. This chain connects TRBV20-1 to TRBJ1-5, with D perhaps matching TRBD1 (5 bases). Trimming stripped 0 bases from V and 2 bases from J, with 11 bases between. Germline CDR1 DFQATT, CDR2 SNEGSKA (reference sequence). This CDR3 spans 15 amino acids. The CDR3 DNA is TGCAGTGCTAGAGAGGGGGTAGGGCGCAATCAGCCCCAGCATTTT. Protein sequence: CSAREGVGRNQPQHF.

The chain couples TRBV28 to TRBJ2-1, with 7 bases fitting TRBD1. Germline lookup yields CDR1 MDHEN and CDR2 SYDVKM. This CDR3 is built from 18 residues. V gave up 6 bases and J gave up 0 bases; unmatched junction bases: 14. The CDR3, as DNA: TGTGCCAGCAGGTCTGACAGGGTGAATCCCCGCTCCTACAATGAGCAGTTCTTC. Translated: CASRSDRVNPRSYNEQFF.

This clonotype has more than one count but fewer than ten. The chain employs TRBV7-9 and TRBJ1-5; the match to TRBD1 covers 7 bases. The V and J ends lost 1 base and 4 bases, in that order; junction bases with no gene match: 7. Germline V lookup: CDR1 SEHNR, CDR2 FQNEAQ (reference sequence). CDR3 length: 16 residues. In nucleotides, the CDR3 is TGTGCCAGCAGCTTAGAGGGGGCGATTAGGAATCAGCCCCAGCATTTT. Translation: CASSLEGAIRNQPQHF.

This sequence joins TRBV6-1 and TRBJ2-7; no reliable D call. The germline V gene encodes CDR1 MNHNS and CDR2 SASEGT. Between the trimmed V and J ends, which lost 8 bases and 2 bases, there was a span of 16 bases. CDR3 length equals 14 residues. CDR3 region: CASGYGASPYEQYF. The CDR3 nucleotides are TGTGCCAGCGGGTACGGTGCATCTCCCTACGAGCAGTACTTC.

This rearrangement joins TRBV20-1 to TRBJ2-7, with 10 bases fitting TRBD2. Germline CDR1 is DFQATT and CDR2 is SNEGSKA (reference sequence). The CDR3 length is 14 residues. The V and J ends lost 6 bases and 6 bases, in that order; junction bases with no gene match: 11. The CDR3 DNA follows: TGCAGTGCATTGGCTAGCGGGAGCTTTAGCGAGCAGTACTTC. Its translation: CSALASGSFSEQYF.

The chain employs TRBV28 and TRBJ1-1; 10 bases line up with TRBD1. J was trimmed by 7 bases and V by 8 bases; bases with no gene match: 7. CDR1 and CDR2 (germline): MDHEN, SYDVKM. CDR3 length: 13 amino acids. CDR3 sequence reads: CASGHGTGVEAFF. CDR3 coding DNA: TGTGCCAGCGGGCACGGGACAGGGGTTGAAGCTTTCTTT.

This clonotype has a handful of counts. The rearrangement links TRBV7-6 to TRBJ1-1; no clear D. The CDR3 spans 14 residues. V lost 4 bases to trimming and J lost 0 bases, with 9 bases between them. Germline V gives CDR1 SGHVS, CDR2 FNYEAQ. The CDR3 DNA follows: TGTGCCAGCAGCTCACCGACTATGAACACTGAAGCTTTCTTT. It yields the protein CASSSPTMNTEAFF.

The CDR3 coding sequence is TGCAGTGCCACCTTGTCAGGCCAGGGAAGTGGAAACACCATATATTTT. Encoded protein: CSATLSGQGSGNTIYF. The rearrangement links TRBV20-1 to TRBJ1-3, with D possibly TRBD1 on 5 matching bases. The CDR3 is made up of 16 amino acids. V gave up 6 bases and J gave up 3 bases, with 21 bases separating them. The V gene's germline CDR1 is DFQATT and CDR2 SNEGSKA (reference sequence).